What follows are 7 T cell receptor beta chains derived from one specimen sequenced in a study of blood T cell repertoires in COVID-19. The assay was immunoSEQ multiplex PCR, and TCRdb's table has in-frame clones only and misses some. This table has under 300,000 clones, roughly nine tenths appearing once. Specimen: peripheral blood. The receptor set was obtained from a woman in her thirties or forties who had recovered from COVID-19.

The rearrangement links TRBV4-3 to TRBJ1-4, with TRBD1 matching over 7 bases. Germline values: CDR1 LGHNA, CDR2 YSLEER. CDR3 length: 15 amino acids. The trim removed 2 bases at V and 5 bases at J, leaving 5 bases unmatched. CDR3 sequence reads: CASSQQTGENEKLFF. The CDR3 nucleotides read TGCGCCAGCAGCCAACAAACAGGGGAGAATGAAAAACTGTTTTTT.

In DNA, the CDR3 is TGTGCCACTAGAACCTCCGGGACAGGGCGTTCGAACACCGGGGAGCTGTTTTTT. Its protein is CATRTSGTGRSNTGELFF. The rearrangement uses TRBV10-3 and TRBJ2-2, with TRBD1 identical over 9 bases. The germline CDR1 and CDR2 sequences are ENHRY and SYGVKD. Trimming removed 10 bases from V and 0 bases from J; junction bases left unmatched: 15. The CDR3 contains 18 residues.

The chain is built from TRBV9 and TRBJ2-1; TRBD2 aligns across 12 bases. Germline assignment: CDR1 SGDLS and CDR2 YYNGEE. V lost 6 bases, J lost 8 bases, and 6 bases stayed unmatched. This CDR3 has 14 amino acids. The CDR3 DNA follows: TGTGCCAGCAATCTAGCGGGGGGGATGTATGAGCAGTTCTTC. Translated, it gives CASNLAGGMYEQFF. The whole variable domain, filled in from reference TRBV9 and TRBJ2-1, reads DSGVTQTPKHLITATGQRVTLRCSPRSGDLSVYWYQQSLDQGLQFLIQYYNGEERAKGNILERFSAQQFPDLHSELNLSSLELGDSALYFCASNLAGGMYEQFFGPGTRLTVL.

This clone showed up just once. V and J are TRBV19 and TRBJ2-1; TRBD1 matches at 8 bases. Germline V gene sequence: CDR1 LNHDA, CDR2 SQIVND (reference sequence). CDR3 size: 15 residues. V trimming: 3 bases; J trimming: 7 bases; junction bases outside the gene matches: 8. The CDR3 DNA is TGTGCCAGTAGTATGGGGCAGGGGGCATATAATGAGCAGTTCTTC. This gives the protein CASSMGQGAYNEQFF.

This chain links TRBV29-1 with TRBJ1-4, with 10 nucleotides matching TRBD1. Trimming removed 4 bases from V and 8 bases from J; junction bases left unmatched: 10. The CDR3 totals 15 residues. Germline values: CDR1 SQVTM, CDR2 ANQGSEA. The CDR3 protein is CSVVGGQGIGEKLFF. The CDR3 DNA is TGCAGCGTTGTGGGGGGACAGGGGATAGGAGAAAAACTGTTTTTT.

The rearrangement links TRBV9 to TRBJ1-1; D uncertain. This CDR3 spans 15 amino acids. In germline, CDR1 is SGDLS, CDR2 YYNGEE. Trimming stripped 2 bases from V and 3 bases from J, with 14 bases between. The CDR3 region has the DNA TGTGCCAGCAGCGTCTCGCATCAACATGACACTGAAGCTTTCTTT. It codes for CASSVSHQHDTEAFF.

The chain recombines TRBV18 with TRBJ1-5; D call uncertain. Germline V gene lookup returns CDR1 KGHSH and CDR2 LQKENI. The V gene lost 5 bases and the J gene lost 4 bases, with 6 bases spanning the gap. This CDR3 region has 12 residues. The chain's CDR3 is CASSSNNQPQHF. In nucleotides, the CDR3 is TGTGCCAGCTCATCCAATAATCAGCCCCAGCATTTT.